The rows below give T cell receptor beta chains drawn from one sample of a study of T cell repertoires in cytomegalovirus infection. Each CDR3 protein gets one entry after TCRdb re-called the reads with MiXCR. The repertoire holds 500,000 or so distinct CDR3 sequences, 16% seen once, with more than 20% in the top ten. Sequenced input: CD8+ T cells from PBMCs. These receptors were taken from a human donor in good health (CMV status not recorded). Some clones in this sample may be carry-over from other donors' samples. Each CDR3 is given with its conserved first and last residue. A D gene is named only where the DNA matches it firmly. Some rows have no size entry. The others give once, few or many, or a class for an expanded clone.

CDR3 protein: CASSPSGTDNEQFF
CDR3 DNA: TGTGCCAGCAGCCCGTCCGGGACAGACAATGAGCAGTTCTTC
clone size: many
CDR3 length: 14
D gene: TRBD1
V gene: TRBV7-9
J gene: TRBJ2-1

CDR3 protein: CASSEASGRSSGNTIYF
CDR3 DNA: TGTGCCAGCAGTGAGGCTTCAGGACGGAGCTCTGGAAACACCATATATTTT
clone size: -
CDR3 length: 17
D gene: -
V gene: TRBV2
J gene: TRBJ1-3

CDR3 protein: CAVRGLAEAFF
CDR3 DNA: TGTGCCGTGAGGGGTCTCGCTGAAGCTTTCTTT
clone size: many
CDR3 length: 11
D gene: -
V gene: TRBV7-9
J gene: TRBJ1-1

CDR3 protein: CASSQPGGVNYGYTF
CDR3 DNA: TGCGCCAGCAGCCAGCCAGGGGGCGTTAACTATGGCTACACCTTC
clone size: -
CDR3 length: 15
D gene: TRBD1
V gene: TRBV4-1
J gene: TRBJ1-2

CDR3 protein: CASSNHRAPSYEQYF
CDR3 DNA: TGTGCCAGCAGCAACCACAGGGCCCCCTCCTACGAGCAGTACTTC
clone size: -
CDR3 length: 15
D gene: -
V gene: TRBV27
J gene: TRBJ2-7

CDR3 protein: CASSSARLEQYF
CDR3 DNA: TGTGCCAGCAGCTCTGCGCGTCTCGAGCAGTACTTC
clone size: -
CDR3 length: 12
D gene: -
V gene: TRBV5-6
J gene: TRBJ2-7

CDR3 protein: CASSPSRGGANEQFF
CDR3 DNA: TGTGCCAGCAGCCCCTCGCGAGGGGGCGCGAATGAGCAGTTCTTC
clone size: many
CDR3 length: 15
D gene: TRBD1
V gene: TRBV7-3
J gene: TRBJ2-1

CDR3 protein: CASSTGSTGETQYF
CDR3 DNA: TGTGCCAGCAGCACCGGGTCTACCGGGGAGACCCAGTACTTC
clone size: -
CDR3 length: 14
D gene: -
V gene: TRBV27
J gene: TRBJ2-5

CDR3 protein: CASSEGFGAAVGQYF
CDR3 DNA: TGTGCCAGCAGTGAAGGTTTTGGAGCGGCGGTGGGGCAGTACTTC
clone size: -
CDR3 length: 15
D gene: -
V gene: TRBV25-1
J gene: TRBJ2-7

CDR3 protein: CASSEAALRGSYEQYF
CDR3 DNA: TGTGCCAGCAGTGAAGCCGCCCTTCGCGGCAGCTACGAGCAGTACTTC
clone size: many
CDR3 length: 16
D gene: -
V gene: TRBV6-1
J gene: TRBJ2-7

CDR3 protein: CASTPSGRGNEQFF
CDR3 DNA: TGTGCCAGCACTCCTAGCGGGAGGGGGAATGAGCAGTTCTTC
clone size: few
CDR3 length: 14
D gene: TRBD2
V gene: TRBV9
J gene: TRBJ2-1

CDR3 protein: CSASTIRGGLVEQYF
CDR3 DNA: TGCAGTGCTAGTACCATCCGGGGGGGCTTAGTCGAGCAGTACTTC
clone size: -
CDR3 length: 15
D gene: TRBD2
V gene: TRBV20-1
J gene: TRBJ2-7

CDR3 protein: CASSKSPLGGEAFF
CDR3 DNA: TGTGCCAGCAGTAAGAGCCCTCTGGGGGGTGAAGCTTTCTTT
clone size: -
CDR3 length: 14
D gene: -
V gene: TRBV6-4
J gene: TRBJ1-1

CDR3 protein: CASSSAVQAGGSDTQYF
CDR3 DNA: TGTGCCAGCAGCTCCGCTGTCCAAGCGGGAGGGTCCGATACGCAGTATTTT
clone size: many
CDR3 length: 17
D gene: TRBD2
V gene: TRBV7-3
J gene: TRBJ2-3

CDR3 protein: CASSLWGAGGQPQHF
CDR3 DNA: TGCGCCAGCAGCCTCTGGGGGGCCGGGGGTCAGCCCCAGCATTTT
clone size: few
CDR3 length: 15
D gene: -
V gene: TRBV5-1
J gene: TRBJ1-5

CDR3 protein: CASSKSGPPPDTQYF
CDR3 DNA: TGTGCCAGCAGCAAAAGCGGGCCCCCCCCAGATACGCAGTATTTT
clone size: many
CDR3 length: 15
D gene: -
V gene: TRBV7-3
J gene: TRBJ2-3

CDR3 protein: CASSLVGGNYEQYF
CDR3 DNA: TGTGCCAGCAGCTTGGTTGGAGGAAACTACGAGCAGTACTTC
clone size: many
CDR3 length: 14
D gene: -
V gene: TRBV5-4
J gene: TRBJ2-7

CDR3 protein: CASSLGQQQYF
CDR3 DNA: TGTGCCAGCAGCTTAGGGCAACAGCAGTACTTC
clone size: -
CDR3 length: 11
D gene: -
V gene: TRBV11-3
J gene: TRBJ2-7

CDR3 protein: CSARGRTLEYEQYF
CDR3 DNA: TGCAGTGCTAGGGGAAGGACACTGGAATACGAGCAGTACTTC
clone size: -
CDR3 length: 14
D gene: -
V gene: TRBV20-1
J gene: TRBJ2-7

CDR3 protein: CASSTGFDTEAFF
CDR3 DNA: TGTGCCAGCAGTACAGGGTTTGACACTGAAGCTTTCTTT
clone size: many
CDR3 length: 13
D gene: -
V gene: TRBV6-1
J gene: TRBJ1-1

CDR3 protein: CAWDPLAGYNEQFF
CDR3 DNA: TGTGCCTGGGATCCACTAGCGGGGTACAATGAGCAGTTCTTC
clone size: -
CDR3 length: 14
D gene: TRBD2
V gene: TRBV30
J gene: TRBJ2-1

CDR3 protein: CASSLGTGQEQYF
CDR3 DNA: TGTGCCAGCAGCTTAGGGACAGGGCAAGAGCAGTACTTC
clone size: -
CDR3 length: 13
D gene: TRBD1
V gene: TRBV13
J gene: TRBJ2-7

CDR3 protein: CASSAGLVSYEQYF
CDR3 DNA: TGTGCCAGCAGCGCGGGACTTGTCTCCTACGAGCAGTACTTC
clone size: -
CDR3 length: 14
D gene: -
V gene: TRBV5-6
J gene: TRBJ2-7

CDR3 protein: CASSVRDRASTNEKLFF
CDR3 DNA: TGTGCCAGCAGTGTCCGGGACAGGGCTTCAACTAATGAAAAACTGTTTTTT
clone size: many
CDR3 length: 17
D gene: TRBD1
V gene: TRBV25-1
J gene: TRBJ1-4

CDR3 protein: CASSPGGQGARDEQFF
CDR3 DNA: TGTGCCAGCAGCCCAGGCGGGCAGGGGGCGCGGGATGAGCAGTTCTTC
clone size: few
CDR3 length: 16
D gene: TRBD1
V gene: TRBV7-3
J gene: TRBJ2-1

CDR3 protein: CASSRLSVNQPQHF
CDR3 DNA: TGTGCCAGCAGTCGGTTATCGGTCAATCAGCCCCAGCATTTT
clone size: -
CDR3 length: 14
D gene: -
V gene: TRBV6-8
J gene: TRBJ1-5

CDR3 protein: CASSLRAPYEQYF
CDR3 DNA: TGTGCCAGCAGTTTAAGGGCCCCCTACGAGCAGTACTTC
clone size: many
CDR3 length: 13
D gene: -
V gene: TRBV12-3/TRBV12-4
J gene: TRBJ2-7

CDR3 protein: CASSLRGLAEEQYF
CDR3 DNA: TGTGCCAGCAGTCTCCGCGGACTAGCGGAAGAGCAGTACTTC
clone size: many
CDR3 length: 14
D gene: TRBD2
V gene: TRBV28
J gene: TRBJ2-7

CDR3 protein: CASSGGTSGFSYEQYF
CDR3 DNA: TGCGCCAGCAGCGGAGGGACTAGCGGTTTCTCCTACGAGCAGTACTTC
clone size: few
CDR3 length: 16
D gene: TRBD2
V gene: TRBV5-1
J gene: TRBJ2-7

CDR3 protein: CASSATGTGNGYTF
CDR3 DNA: TGTGCCAGCAGCGCCACCGGGACAGGGAATGGCTACACCTTC
clone size: few
CDR3 length: 14
D gene: TRBD1
V gene: TRBV14
J gene: TRBJ1-2

CDR3 protein: CASSHLTSRTGEKLFF
CDR3 DNA: TGCGCCAGCAGCCACCTTACCTCCCGAACGGGTGAAAAACTGTTTTTT
clone size: many
CDR3 length: 16
D gene: -
V gene: TRBV4-1
J gene: TRBJ1-4

CDR3 protein: CASSVRAGFSSYNEQFF
CDR3 DNA: TGTGCCAGCAGCGTCCGGGCGGGCTTTAGCTCCTACAATGAGCAGTTCTTC
clone size: few
CDR3 length: 17
D gene: -
V gene: TRBV9
J gene: TRBJ2-1

CDR3 protein: CASRPREGYLPHGYTF
CDR3 DNA: TGCGCCAGCAGACCCCGGGAAGGATACCTACCGCATGGCTACACCTTC
clone size: few
CDR3 length: 16
D gene: -
V gene: TRBV23-1
J gene: TRBJ1-2

CDR3 protein: CASSRTGGVDEQYF
CDR3 DNA: TGTGCCAGCAGTCGGACGGGGGGGGTTGACGAGCAGTACTTC
clone size: -
CDR3 length: 14
D gene: TRBD2
V gene: TRBV12-3/TRBV12-4
J gene: TRBJ2-7

CDR3 protein: CASSVFGEANYGYTF
CDR3 DNA: TGTGCCAGCAGCGTATTCGGGGAAGCTAACTATGGCTACACCTTC
clone size: -
CDR3 length: 15
D gene: -
V gene: TRBV7-9
J gene: TRBJ1-2

CDR3 protein: CASSIGQVGRFMSMNTEAFF
CDR3 DNA: TGTGCCAGTAGTATAGGACAGGTGGGGCGCTTTATGAGCATGAACACTGAAGCTTTCTTT
clone size: -
CDR3 length: 20
D gene: -
V gene: TRBV19
J gene: TRBJ1-1

CDR3 protein: CASSLAEGGTGLVNWKIYGYTF
CDR3 DNA: TGTGCCAGCAGCTTAGCCGAGGGGGGGACAGGGCTCGTTAATTGGAAGATCTATGGCTACACCTTC
clone size: many
CDR3 length: 22
D gene: TRBD1
V gene: TRBV7-6
J gene: TRBJ1-2

CDR3 protein: CASSTGTSPHEQFF
CDR3 DNA: TGTGCCAGCAGCACCGGGACTTCCCCCCATGAGCAGTTCTTC
clone size: many
CDR3 length: 14
D gene: -
V gene: TRBV7-9
J gene: TRBJ2-1